The clone carrying this TCR beta chain has more than one count but fewer than ten. Its matching antigen is unknown. These data belong to a study of T-cell memory formation after mild COVID-19. Study information: Largely, TCR clusters stayed within a single donor.

Study results and caveats: Contracting CD8+ clones were enriched in EMRA, CD4+ mainly in CM and EM. The study found balanced CD4/CD8 in clones contracting day 15 to 85 and a CD4+ lean in later expanders.

From 5'RACE with constant-segment primers came TCR alpha and TCR beta cDNA libraries that carried sample barcodes and UMIs. A single record per CDR3 protein comes from TCRdb applying MiXCR to the 5' RACE reads. Found here are approximately 60,000 distinct CDR3 sequences, around 9.5% of them singletons; the top ten hold roughly 1.2%. V was clipped by 6 bases and J by 5 bases, with 8 bases between them. Germline V gene data show CDR1 as KGHSH and CDR2 as LQKENI. The CDR3 has 12 residues. Material for sequencing was PBMCs or a T cell subset sorted from them (not recorded which). The sequence derives from a man in his late teens or twenties who had mild COVID-19 (a few samples of this study predate the infection). Cell type and time point are not known. V and J are TRBV18 and TRBJ1-5, with D uncertain. CDR3 in amino acids: CASSPSDQPQHF. In DNA form, the CDR3 reads TGTGCCAGCTCCCCTTCAGATCAGCCCCAGCATTTT. The entire variable domain, with the rest obtained from reference TRBV18 and TRBJ1-5, is as follows: NAGVMQNPRHLVRRRGQEARLRCSPMKGHSHVYWYRQLPEEGLKFMVYLQKENIIDESGMPKERFSAEFPKEGPSILRIQQVVRGDSAAYFCASSPSDQPQHFGDGTRLSIL.